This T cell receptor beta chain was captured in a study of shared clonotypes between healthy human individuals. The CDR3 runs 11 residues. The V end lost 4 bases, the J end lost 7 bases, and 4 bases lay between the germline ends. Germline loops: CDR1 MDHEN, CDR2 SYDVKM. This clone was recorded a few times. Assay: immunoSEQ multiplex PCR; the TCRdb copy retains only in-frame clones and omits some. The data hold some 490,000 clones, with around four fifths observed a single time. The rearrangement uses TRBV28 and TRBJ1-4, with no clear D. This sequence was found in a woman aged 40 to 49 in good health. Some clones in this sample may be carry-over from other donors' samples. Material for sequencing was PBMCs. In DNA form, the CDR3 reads TGTGCCAGCAGTTATGGTGAAAAACTGTTTTTT. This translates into CASSYGEKLFF.